The 5 T cell receptor beta chains in this list originate from one sample, sequenced in a study of blood T cell repertoires in COVID-19. Method: immunoSEQ multiplex PCR; TCRdb's copy keeps in-frame clones and lacks some. The table shows around 150,000 clones, with roughly 80% occurring only once. The sample taken for sequencing was peripheral blood. The receptors derive from a man between 65 and 79 years old with acute or convalescent COVID-19.

This chain connects TRBV10-2 to TRBJ2-5; 7 bases map to TRBD1. The V gene's germline CDR1 is WSHSY and CDR2 SAAADI. Unmatched junction bases numbered 5, after V lost 5 bases and J lost 5 bases. CDR3 length equals 13 residues. The DNA for the CDR3 is TGCGCCAGCAGTCACGACAGGGCTGAGACCCAGTACTTC. Protein product: CASSHDRAETQYF.

The chain joins TRBV10-1 to TRBJ2-7; 9 positions agree with TRBD1. After removal of 6 bases from V and 3 bases from J, the junction contained 3 bases not matched to a gene. This CDR3 contains 13 residues. Germline CDR1 is WNHNN and CDR2 is SYGVQD (reference sequence). The CDR3 bases are TGCGCCAGCAGCCGGGGACAGGGCTACGAGCAGTACTTC. Its protein is CASSRGQGYEQYF.

V is TRBV28 and J is TRBJ1-6, with 7 bases identical to TRBD1. The V segment lost 4 bases and the J segment 9 bases; nucleotides outside the gene matches: 9. This CDR3 comprises 15 residues. The V gene's germline CDR1 is MDHEN and CDR2 SYDVKM. CDR3 sequence (DNA): TGTGCCAGCAGTTCCCCCGGGACAGAGGGTTCACCCCTCCACTTT. Translating gives CASSSPGTEGSPLHF.

V usage is TRBV6-5 and J usage is TRBJ1-1; D is possibly TRBD1 (6 bases). Germline loops: CDR1 MNHEY, CDR2 SVGAGI. V was shortened by 6 bases and J by 1 base, with 9 bases between the two germline ends. CDR3 length equals 13 residues. CDR3 residues: CASRQGRNTEAFF. CDR3 in DNA: TGTGCCAGCAGACAGGGAAGGAACACTGAAGCTTTCTTT.

This sequence joins TRBV30 and TRBJ1-5, with a possible D match to TRBD1 (6 bases). V was trimmed by 0 bases and J by 2 bases, leaving 11 bases between them. The CDR3 contains 15 residues. Per the germline V gene, CDR1 is GTSNPN and CDR2 is SVGIG (reference sequence). This CDR3 reads CAWSVRGGGNQPQHF. CDR3 in DNA: TGTGCCTGGAGTGTACGAGGGGGAGGCAATCAGCCCCAGCATTTT.